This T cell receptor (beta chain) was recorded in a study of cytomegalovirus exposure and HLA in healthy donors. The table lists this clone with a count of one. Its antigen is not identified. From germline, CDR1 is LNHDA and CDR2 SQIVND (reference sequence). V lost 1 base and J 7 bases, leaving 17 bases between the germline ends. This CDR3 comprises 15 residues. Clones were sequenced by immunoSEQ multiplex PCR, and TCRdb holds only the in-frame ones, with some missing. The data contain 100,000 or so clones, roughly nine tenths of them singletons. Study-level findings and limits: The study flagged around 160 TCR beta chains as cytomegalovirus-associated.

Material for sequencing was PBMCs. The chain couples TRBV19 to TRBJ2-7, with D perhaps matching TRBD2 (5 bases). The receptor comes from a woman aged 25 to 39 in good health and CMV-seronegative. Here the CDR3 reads CASSIVPSSIMEQYF. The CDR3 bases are TGTGCCAGTAGTATAGTTCCTAGCTCGATTATGGAGCAGTACTTC.